Reported below is one TCR beta chain. The antigen it binds to is not known. No clone much larger than this one lies a single base away; base qualities are absent. The record originates from a study of cytomegalovirus exposure and HLA in healthy donors (dated by TCRdb to about 2017). For the wider study: An earlier analysis of more than 550 of the donors reported 250 to 300 Gb of sequence data and 95 million to 120 million unique TCR beta sequences obtained from about 200 million T cells. Approximately 300 gigabases of sequencing data and about 92 million unique TCR sequences made up an early release that covered approximately 700 HLA-typed donors. Of the 300 to 400 genotyped donors, 65% to 90% fell in the genetic ancestry cluster associated with self-reported Caucasian donors. The study aimed to test whether cataloging public T cell receptors could reveal signatures of past pathogen exposure. The study used immunosequencing to profile the T cell repertoires of 666 subjects and linked those repertoires to cytomegalovirus serostatus. Along with the approximately 650-subject first cohort, a separate validation cohort of about 110 different subjects was used. To predict cytomegalovirus infection status, the study brought together high-throughput TCR immunosequencing, statistical association of individual TCRs with disease status, and machine learning. A later analysis re-analyzed previously published TCR beta repertoires from 666 donors and added high-resolution HLA genotyping to study TCR occurrence patterns. The later analysis used no new phenotypic data to find candidate immune exposures, relying instead on TCR beta sequences and their occurrence across donors. In an earlier analysis of over 550 of the donors, high-throughput TCR beta sequencing was used to judge whether each TCR beta V gene segment behaved as functional or pseudogenic. Donor age, sex, ethnicity and CMV serostatus were compiled alongside the repertoire data. A later genetic analysis used genome-wide SNP genotypes for about three fifths of the 666 donors, treating that subset as a discovery cohort. All discovery cohort repertoires had been generated using a single sequencing platform. Both class I and class II loci were covered by HLA typing, at four-digit resolution. Typing coverage varied by locus: about 620-630 donors for A, B, C, DRB1 and DQB1; approximately 560 for DQA1; about 600 for DPA1; approximately 470 for DPB1. Four or five DR-DQ haplotypes were handled as single units for association and clustering because linkage in the cohort was strong. Across 300 to 400 genotyped donors of the cohort, an average of 235,054 unique TCR beta nucleotide sequences per donor were sequenced, and approximately 17% of those sequences were non-productive. On the study overall, not on this receptor specifically: When HLA alleles, especially DR and DQ, strongly co-occurred, attributing TCR associations to individual alleles was difficult. According to a later analysis, most CMV-associated TCR beta chains appeared to be HLA-restricted, and the HLA associations seemed to be driven largely by CMV exposure. Because HLA typing was missing for some donors at each locus, association tests included only the typed subset. In vitro tests confirmed that a few of the cytomegalovirus-associated TCR beta chains recognize cytomegalovirus antigens. The 87-base-pair reads could not distinguish some IMGT-functional V segments, including TRBV6-2 and TRBV6-3, so those segments were excluded. A further reported finding was that TCR beta sequences accurately predicted the HLA-A and HLA-B alleles for most subjects in the first cohort. In both the original and validation cohorts, the classifier was reported to diagnose cytomegalovirus status with high specificity and sensitivity. Presence/absence analyses assumed roughly uniform sequencing depth across donors, an assumption that may not hold. The study gave a list of 150 to 200 TCR beta chains associated with cytomegalovirus. While some public TCRs were present in many individuals, most TCR sequences turned up only very rarely across donors. Linkage disequilibrium might explain the correlated functional status among segregating V segments, but an unknown experimental factor could not be ruled out. In a later analysis, the rate of TCR association differed among HLA loci, with DRB1 alleles having the most associated TCRs and HLA-C alleles having the fewest. A later analysis reported that several top co-occurrence clusters appeared linked to parvovirus B19, influenza, CMV and Epstein-Barr virus. The authors suggested that the approach could potentially be extended to other disease states and immunological phenotypes. Because counts were too low, 15 to 20 rarely observed V segments, including chromosome 9 orphons, were excluded from the earlier analysis of 587 of the donors. Only TCR beta chains were sequenced in this cohort, and the absence of alpha or paired-chain data limited detectable features. At a false discovery rate of 0.05, a later analysis linked 16,000 or so TCR beta sequences to specific HLA alleles. For the cohort, immune exposure information was limited to CMV serostatus. V-gene and J-gene trimming of TCR beta chains was associated with a missense DCLRE1C variant in a later genetic analysis, and the association was replicated in an independent cohort. A cluster of highly shared sequence variants was judged likely to represent a technical artifact of the sequencing pipeline. Compared with equally common non-associated chains, HLA-associated TCR beta chains in a later analysis were more clonally expanded and had lower generation probabilities. In an earlier analysis of some 640 of the donors, most TCR beta V segments were observed in productive rearrangements about 87% or about 30% of the time, broadly matching IMGT annotations. Compared with the roughly 700-donor mean, donors in an Asian-associated ancestry cluster had fewer N-insertions in productive TCRs, according to a later genetic analysis.

The cohort was made up of around 720 healthy bone marrow donors. At the time of sampling, all cohort members were nominally healthy, though unrecorded immune exposures were likely present. The donor was CMV seropositive and belonged to the group of 250 to 300 seropositive cohort members. A peripheral blood sample was collected from each donor, and TCR beta sequencing was performed on peripheral blood mononuclear cells. The Qiagen DNeasy Blood Extraction Kit was used to extract genomic DNA from the blood cell samples. V trim: 2 bases; J trim: 4 bases; unmatched bases: 7. The CDR3, from cysteine to phenylalanine, totals 15 residues. Of all the DNA, just the CDR3 is kept, 45 bases in frame from base 1. The germline V gene yields SGHRS for CDR1 and YFSETQ for CDR2. The library was produced with the immunoSEQ multiplex PCR assay. A mixture of 60 forward primers for TCR Vbeta segments and 13 reverse primers for TCR Jbeta segments was used in the multiplex PCR. Amplification of the CDR3 region of rearranged TCR beta genes was performed with a multiplex PCR assay on genomic DNA. Amplified TCR beta libraries were sequenced as 87-base-pair reads on the Illumina HiSeq System. On the study's bioinformatics: Across the 700 or so repertoires, a later analysis counted tens of millions of unique TCR beta chains, roughly 11 million of which were shared by at least two donors. Raw reads were error-corrected and collapsed into unique sequences by a nearest-neighbor algorithm in which closely related sequences were merged to remove PCR and sequencing errors. V, D and J gene segments were assigned by aligning CDR3 sequences to IMGT reference sequences. For a sequence to be retained, at least a six-nucleotide match to both a V gene segment and a J gene segment was required. Rearrangements were called productive when the CDR3 lacked stop codons and stayed in frame with V and J; all others were non-productive. Following IMGT convention, CDR3 was defined as the stretch from the second conserved V-encoded cysteine up to the conserved J-encoded phenylalanine. The earlier analysis of approximately 590 of the donors excluded any sequence lacking an unambiguous match to a single V gene segment. An earlier analysis of some 610 of the donors called V segments functional above 56.7% productive rearrangements and segregating when the between-donor standard deviation exceeded 5%. A statistical classification framework was developed to diagnose cytomegalovirus status using the catalog of TCR beta chain sequences. In a later analysis, V and J genes were assigned by comparing TCR nucleotide sequences against IMGT/GENE-DB human TR gene sequences. In a later analysis, CDR3 sequences and most-parsimonious VDJ recombination scenarios were assigned using the TCRdist pipeline. In a later analysis, each TCR beta chain was defined by its CDR3 amino acid sequence together with its V-gene family, and reads without a unique V-gene family were excluded. In a later analysis, some 600 highly shared, low-generation-probability nucleotide sequences were removed to address suspected cross-contamination and a sequencing artifact. In a later analysis, a clonal expansion index for each public chain was calculated from normalized within-repertoire ranks of inferred template counts. Generation probabilities in a later analysis came from a VDJ recombination model fitted to out-of-frame rearrangements, and those results were checked against IGoR. Hypergeometric tests were used in a later analysis to score TCR-TCR, TCR-HLA and TCR-CMV co-occurrence, with a repertoire-size bias correction applied to the TCR pairs. To estimate false discovery rates, a later analysis permuted the HLA or CMV assignments 20 times. In a later analysis, co-occurring TCRs were grouped with DBSCAN, and TCRdist sequence similarity was added when clustering was performed within HLA-allele-positive subsets. Repertoires with fewer than 30,000 or more than 120,000 public chains, plus five repertoires with anomalous nucleotide sharing, were excluded from co-occurrence clustering. Drawn from immuneACCESS, this table holds only the in-frame rearrangements with V and J called that TCRdb kept. Clones are partly lost; checked studies trace under half to an unresolved V gene and leave the rest unexplained. V, J and clone size derive from that table, while D and trimming were established from the DNA sequence. This sample lists tens of thousands of clones; over 70% were detected once. The ten biggest clones cover approximately 7.8% of the sample.

Rearrangement joined TRBV5-1 to TRBJ2-7; the junction holds 9 bases that match TRBD1. Sequenced: PBMCs. This clonotype was obtained from a man aged 55 to 70 in good health and CMV-seropositive. CDR3 reads: CASSFSPGTGYEQYF. In nucleotides, the sequence is TGCGCCAGCAGCTTCAGTCCCGGGACAGGGTACGAGCAGTACTTC.